Listed below are T cell receptor beta chains from one sample, sequenced in a study of shared clonotypes between healthy human individuals. Generated by immunoSEQ multiplex PCR, the TCRdb table keeps only in-frame clones and is missing some. The data show some 2.1 million clones, around 93% seen once. The sequenced sample was naive CD8+ T cells from PBMCs. Every receptor here comes from a man aged 18-30 years in good health. Some clones in this sample may be carry-over from other donors' samples. Both conserved end residues are part of each CDR3. A D gene is named only where the DNA matches it firmly. The size field is filled for only some rows; it gives once, few, many or a size class.

NA,TRBJ1-1,12,NA,TRBV27,TGTGCCAGCAGTTCGATACAGCGTGAAGCTTTCTTT,CASSSIQREAFF
NA,TRBJ2-7,12,NA,TRBV29-1,TGCAGCGGTGGCGCAGGGCCCTACGAGCAGTACTTC,CSGGAGPYEQYF
NA,TRBJ2-1,16,NA,TRBV5-1,TGCGCCAGCAGCTCCGGAGGCAGGGAAACCTACAATGAGCAGTTCTTC,CASSSGGRETYNEQFF
NA,TRBJ1-1,13,NA,TRBV25-1,TGTGCCAGCAGTGAACTTAAACAGGGCATGGCTTTCTTT,CASSELKQGMAFF
NA,TRBJ2-7,17,NA,TRBV4-1,TGCGCCAGCAGCCAAAAACAGGGCAGGGGGGTTACCTACGAGCAGTACTTC,CASSQKQGRGVTYEQYF
NA,TRBJ2-7,16,NA,TRBV4-3,TGCGCCAGCAGCCAAGGACAGACAGCGAGCTCCTACGAGCAGTACTTC,CASSQGQTASSYEQYF
NA,TRBJ2-2,14,NA,TRBV29-1,TGCAGCGTCGTCAACCCTTCGAACACCGGGGAGCTGTTTTTT,CSVVNPSNTGELFF
NA,TRBJ1-5,14,NA,TRBV2,TGTGCCAGCAGTGATGTCGGGAGGCAACAGCCCCAGCATTTT,CASSDVGRQQPQHF
NA,TRBJ2-7,14,TRBD1,TRBV2,TGTGCCAGCATGCGGGACAGGGGGCCCCACGAGCAGTACTTC,CASMRDRGPHEQYF
NA,TRBJ2-7,11,NA,TRBV6-1,TGTGCCAGCAGTGATGCCTACGAGCAGTACTTC,CASSDAYEQYF
NA,TRBJ2-7,14,NA,TRBV6-5,TGTGCCAGCAGTTACTCGGAACAGCCCTACGAGCAGTACTTC,CASSYSEQPYEQYF
NA,TRBJ2-3,15,TRBD2,TRBV6-5,TGTGCCAGCAGGGGACTAGCGGATCTAGCAGATACGCAGTATTTT,CASRGLADLADTQYF
NA,TRBJ2-1,15,TRBD2,TRBV4-3,TGCGCCAGCAGCCCAACTAGCGGGCACGGCCGGGAGCAGTTCTTC,CASSPTSGHGREQFF
NA,TRBJ2-3,17,TRBD2,TRBV7-3,TGTGCCAGCAGCTTAAGGCCTAGCGGGAGTATAACAGATACGCAGTATTTT,CASSLRPSGSITDTQYF
NA,TRBJ2-1,14,TRBD2,TRBV10-1,TGCGCCAGCAGTGCGGTAGCGGGGTACAATGAGCAGTTCTTC,CASSAVAGYNEQFF
NA,TRBJ1-3,16,TRBD1,TRBV14,TGTGCCAGCAGCCCCCGGGGACAGGGGGCTGGAAACACCATATATTTT,CASSPRGQGAGNTIYF
NA,TRBJ2-7,15,TRBD2,TRBV11-2,TGTGCCAGCAGCTTAGAGTGGCGGGAGGACGCCGAGCAGTACTTC,CASSLEWREDAEQYF
NA,TRBJ2-1,13,NA,TRBV6-1,TGTGCCAGCAATAGACTGATCTACAATGAGCAGTTCTTC,CASNRLIYNEQFF
NA,TRBJ2-1,14,TRBD2,TRBV28,TGTGCCAGCAGTCCCCGACGGGGGGGGAGTGAGCAGTTCTTC,CASSPRRGGSEQFF
NA,TRBJ2-3,16,TRBD2,TRBV27,TGTGCCAGCAGTCAGATGGGACTAGCGTGGGGAGATACGCAGTATTTT,CASSQMGLAWGDTQYF
few,TRBJ1-5,16,NA,TRBV4-1,TGCGCCAGCAGCCAAGACCAGACAGGTGGAGATCAGCCCCAGCATTTT,CASSQDQTGGDQPQHF
NA,TRBJ2-3,14,NA,TRBV10-3,TGTGCCATCAGTGAGTCGAGAGCCCCCGATACGCAGTATTTT,CAISESRAPDTQYF